Following are 5 T cell receptor beta chains from one sample sequenced in a study of blood T cell repertoires in COVID-19. Clones were sequenced by immunoSEQ multiplex PCR, and TCRdb holds only the in-frame ones, with some missing. The sample has around 200,000 clones; 75% to 85% are singletons. The sample comprised peripheral blood. Receptor source: a woman aged 40 to 49 with COVID-19, enrolled during active disease.

This clone was recorded once. V is TRBV19 and J is TRBJ1-1; D gene uncertain. Germline V gene data show CDR1 as LNHDA and CDR2 as SQIVND (reference sequence). This CDR3 has 13 residues. V was shortened by 1 base and J by 3 bases, with 6 bases between the two germline ends. The CDR3 region has the DNA TGTGCCAGTAGTATAGTACGGTACACTGAAGCTTTCTTT. This gives the protein CASSIVRYTEAFF.

This rearrangement joins TRBV19 to TRBJ2-1, with 10 bases matching TRBD2. This CDR3 comprises 20 residues. The V segment lost 5 bases and the J segment 0 bases; nucleotides outside the gene matches: 16. The germline CDR1 and CDR2 sequences are LNHDA and SQIVND (reference sequence). The CDR3 sequence: CASSGRTSGEGPSSYNEQFF. In nucleotides, the CDR3 is TGTGCCAGTAGTGGCCGGACTAGCGGAGAGGGGCCAAGCTCCTACAATGAGCAGTTCTTC.

The rearrangement uses TRBV16 and TRBJ2-1; a weak D match, TRBD2 (6 bases). Trimming took off 2 bases at V and 8 bases at J, with 13 bases between the two ends. Germline V gene sequence: CDR1 KGHSY, CDR2 FQNENV. This CDR3 comprises 14 residues. CDR3 sequence (DNA): TGTGCCAGCAGCCAAATGGAGGGATCCGATGAGCAGTTCTTC. Residues: CASSQMEGSDEQFF.

This clone was found once. The gene calls are TRBV4-2 and TRBJ1-2, with 8 bases fitting TRBD1. The CDR3 runs 15 residues. Germline V gene sequence: CDR1 LGHNA, CDR2 YNFKEQ. With V trimmed by 3 bases and J by 2 bases, 5 bases remained unmatched. In nucleotides, the CDR3 is TGTGCCAGCAGCCAGAGTAGGACAGGGAACTATGGCTACACCTTC. Its translation is CASSQSRTGNYGYTF.

The V gene is TRBV7-8, the J gene TRBJ1-2, with 11 bases fitting TRBD1. Germline trimming cut 4 bases from V and 6 bases from J; bases unmatched to any gene: 13. Germline V gene lookup returns CDR1 SGHVS and CDR2 FQNEAQ. The CDR3 has 17 amino acids. CDR3 coding DNA: TGTGCCAGCAGCTCCCGGGACAGGGGGTCAATAGGGCATGGCTACACCTTC. Translating gives CASSSRDRGSIGHGYTF.